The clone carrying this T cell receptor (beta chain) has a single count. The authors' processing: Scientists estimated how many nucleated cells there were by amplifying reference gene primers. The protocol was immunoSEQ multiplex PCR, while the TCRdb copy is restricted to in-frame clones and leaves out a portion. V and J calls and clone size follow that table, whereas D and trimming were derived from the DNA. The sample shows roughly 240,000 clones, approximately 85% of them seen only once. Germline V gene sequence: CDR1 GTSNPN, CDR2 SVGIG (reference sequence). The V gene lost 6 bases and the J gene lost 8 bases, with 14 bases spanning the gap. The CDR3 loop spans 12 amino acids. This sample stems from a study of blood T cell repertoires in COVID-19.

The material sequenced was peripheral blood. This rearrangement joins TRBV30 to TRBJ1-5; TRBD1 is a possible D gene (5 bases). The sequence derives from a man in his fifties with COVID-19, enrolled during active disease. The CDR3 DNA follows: TGTGCCTGTAGTACTGGGGCAAAGCCCCAGCATTTT. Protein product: CACSTGAKPQHF.